Below, 10 T cell receptor beta chains from the same sample are listed, as sequenced in a study of Ad26.COV2.S vaccination and SARS-CoV-2 variants. Method: immunoSEQ multiplex PCR; TCRdb's copy keeps in-frame clones and lacks some. Of around 300,000 clones in the sample, approximately 87% are singletons; the top ten hold over 5%. As to treatment: roughly 20 received Ad26.COV2.S at low or high dose, single or two shots; several received placebo; per-sample allocation not given. On day 63 after the first injection, vaccine and placebo recipients gave samples. The starting material was peripheral blood, obtained in a trial of Ad26.COV2.S vaccine versus placebo. The receptor source for this set is a person aged 18-65 years who received the Ad26.COV2.S COVID-19 vaccine or a placebo.

This rearrangement joins TRBV5-4 to TRBJ2-7, with D maybe TRBD2 (6 bases). This CDR3 comprises 15 residues. Germline V CDR1 and CDR2: SGHNT, YYREEE (reference sequence). Trimming stripped 1 base from V and 3 bases from J, with 14 bases between. The DNA for the CDR3 is TGTGCCAGCAGCTTGTGGGGTTCTAGCGACTACGAGCAGTACTTC. This encodes CASSLWGSSDYEQYF.

The rearrangement joins TRBV18 to TRBJ1-1; D is unresolved. The V gene lost 6 bases and the J gene lost 6 bases, with 17 bases spanning the gap. CDR3 length equals 14 residues. The germline gives CDR1 KGHSH, CDR2 LQKENI. CDR3 residues: CASSNLGVSAEAFF. In DNA, the CDR3 is TGTGCCAGCTCGAACCTCGGGGTGAGCGCTGAAGCTTTCTTT.

The gene calls are TRBV13 and TRBJ1-5; 8 bases are a match to TRBD1. The CDR3 extends over 14 amino acids. The J segment lost 6 bases and the V segment lost 5 bases, leaving 6 bases of the junction unmatched. Germline V gene data show CDR1 as PRHDT and CDR2 as FYEKMQ (reference sequence). CDR3 residues: CASSDGQGAQPQHF. DNA for the CDR3: TGTGCCAGCAGCGACGGACAGGGCGCTCAGCCCCAGCATTTT.

The V call is TRBV5-1, the J call TRBJ2-1, with 8 bases identical to TRBD2. CDR1 is SGHRS and CDR2 is YFSETQ in the germline V gene. This CDR3 region has 15 residues. The V and J ends lost 5 bases and 8 bases, in that order; junction bases with no gene match: 12. The CDR3 DNA follows: TGCGCCAGCAGACTAAGCGGGAGTAGGGTCGATGAGCAGTTCTTC. It specifies CASRLSGSRVDEQFF. The whole variable domain, filled in from reference TRBV5-1 and TRBJ2-1, reads KAGVTQTPRYLIKTRGQQVTLSCSPISGHRSVSWYQQTPGQGLQFLFEYFSETQRNKGNFPGRFSGRQFSNSRSEMNVSTLELGDSALYLCASRLSGSRVDEQFFGPGTRLTVL.

This chain links TRBV6-1 with TRBJ1-1; no clear D. Germline assignment: CDR1 MNHNS and CDR2 SASEGT. The CDR3 contains 14 residues. The germline V and J ends were trimmed by 0 bases and 4 bases, with 9 bases remaining between them. This chain's CDR3 is CASSEARVGTEAFF. The CDR3 nucleotides read TGTGCCAGCAGTGAAGCAAGGGTAGGCACTGAAGCTTTCTTT.

The chain combines TRBV27 with TRBJ2-2; D possibly corresponds to TRBD1 (6 bases). The CDR3 consists of 13 residues. Trimming stripped 4 bases from V and 5 bases from J, with 8 bases between. Germline assignment: CDR1 MNHEY and CDR2 SMNVEV (reference sequence). The CDR3 nucleotides read TGTGCCAGCAGTTACAGGGTAACCGGGGAGCTGTTTTTT. The encoded protein is CASSYRVTGELFF.

The chain is built from TRBV27 and TRBJ1-6, with unresolved D. V was clipped by 1 base and J by 6 bases, with 7 bases between them. CDR3 length: 14 amino acids. The V gene's germline CDR1 is MNHEY and CDR2 SMNVEV (reference sequence). The DNA of the CDR3 is TGTGCCAGCAGTTTATATGACCGTAATTCACCCCTCCACTTT. Translation: CASSLYDRNSPLHF.

This clone appeared a few times. The chain has TRBV5-1 and TRBJ1-1, with no clear D. V lost 5 bases and J 2 bases, leaving 13 bases between the germline ends. Germline-derived CDR1 and CDR2 are SGHRS and YFSETQ. The CDR3 contains 14 residues. DNA of the CDR3: TGCGCCAGCAGTTTTGAAAGCCTAAACACTGAAGCTTTCTTT. Residues: CASSFESLNTEAFF.

The chain links TRBV19 to TRBJ1-4; TRBD1 aligns across 7 bases. V shed 10 bases, J shed 2 bases, and the junction held 7 bases outside the gene matches. This CDR3 region has 14 residues. CDR1 LNHDA and CDR2 SQIVND come from the germline V gene (reference sequence). The CDR3 is CATRPGQTNEKLFF. In DNA, the CDR3 is TGTGCCACCCGCCCGGGACAGACTAATGAAAAACTGTTTTTT. The full variable domain, rest sourced from reference TRBV19 and TRBJ1-4, is DGGITQSPKYLFRKEGQNVTLSCEQNLNHDAMYWYRQDPGQGLRLIYYSQIVNDFQKGDIAEGYSVSREKKESFPLTVTSAQKNPTAFYLCATRPGQTNEKLFFGSGTQLSVL.

This chain joins TRBV27 and TRBJ1-1, with D uncertain. Germline values: CDR1 MNHEY, CDR2 SMNVEV (reference sequence). This CDR3 region has 17 residues. V dropped 0 bases and J dropped 5 bases, with 19 bases sitting between them. CDR3: CASSLSTVPNGKTEAFF. In DNA form, the CDR3 reads TGTGCCAGCAGTTTATCCACAGTACCCAATGGGAAGACTGAAGCTTTCTTT.